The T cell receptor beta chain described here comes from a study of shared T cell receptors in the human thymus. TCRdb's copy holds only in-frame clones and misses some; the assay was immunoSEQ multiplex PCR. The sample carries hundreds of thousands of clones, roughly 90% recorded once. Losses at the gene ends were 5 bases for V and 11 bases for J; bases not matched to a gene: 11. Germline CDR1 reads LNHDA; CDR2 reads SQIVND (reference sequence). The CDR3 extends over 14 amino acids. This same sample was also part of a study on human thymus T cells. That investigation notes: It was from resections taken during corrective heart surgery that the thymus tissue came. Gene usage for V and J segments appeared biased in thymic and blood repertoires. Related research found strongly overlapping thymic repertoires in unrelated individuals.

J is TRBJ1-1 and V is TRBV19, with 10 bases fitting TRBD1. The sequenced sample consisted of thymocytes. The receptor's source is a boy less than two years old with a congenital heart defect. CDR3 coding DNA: TGTGCCAGTAGTCCCCGGACAGGGGGAGCGAGGGCTTTCTTT. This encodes CASSPRTGGARAFF. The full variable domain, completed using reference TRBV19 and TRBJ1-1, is DGGITQSPKYLFRKEGQNVTLSCEQNLNHDAMYWYRQDPGQGLRLIYYSQIVNDFQKGDIAEGYSVSREKKESFPLTVTSAQKNPTAFYLCASSPRTGGARAFFGQGTRLTVV.